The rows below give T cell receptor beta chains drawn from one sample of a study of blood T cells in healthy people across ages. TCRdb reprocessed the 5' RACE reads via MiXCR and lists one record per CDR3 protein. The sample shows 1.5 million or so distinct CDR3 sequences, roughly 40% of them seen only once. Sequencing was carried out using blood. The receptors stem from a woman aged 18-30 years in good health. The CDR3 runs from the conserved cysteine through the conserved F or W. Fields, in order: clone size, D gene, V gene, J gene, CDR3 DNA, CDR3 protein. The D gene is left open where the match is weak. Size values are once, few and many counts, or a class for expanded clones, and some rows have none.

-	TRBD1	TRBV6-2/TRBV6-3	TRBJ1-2	TGTGCCAGCAGTTCTCACTCGGGACAGGGATATGGCTACACCTTC	CASSSHSGQGYGYTF
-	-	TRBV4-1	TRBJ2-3	TGCGCCAGCAGCCAAGTTGTTCAGGGGAGAGATACGCAGTATTTT	CASSQVVQGRDTQYF
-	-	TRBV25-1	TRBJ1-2	TGTGCCAGCAGTGAATATTATGGTCACGATGGCTACACCTTC	CASSEYYGHDGYTF
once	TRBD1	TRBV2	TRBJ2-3	TGTGCCAGCAGTTGGTGGCAGGGGGCAGCTACGCAGTATTTT	CASSWWQGAATQYF
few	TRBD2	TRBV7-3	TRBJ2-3	TGTGCCAGCAGCCCAACGTCCGGCGGGGGTGGGCAGTATTTT	CASSPTSGGGGQYF
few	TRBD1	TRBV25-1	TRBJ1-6	TGTGCCAGCAGTGGAAATACAGGGGGTGGCAATTCACCCCTCCACTTT	CASSGNTGGGNSPLHF
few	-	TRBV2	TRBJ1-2	TGTGCCAGCAGCAGCCGGGTAATTGTCTCGAACTATGGCTACACCTTC	CASSSRVIVSNYGYTF
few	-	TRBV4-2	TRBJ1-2	TGTGCCAGCAGCCAAGGCTCCTCCGGAAGCTACACCTTC	CASSQGSSGSYTF
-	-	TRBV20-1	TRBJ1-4	TGCAGTGCTAGAGATCGAGCGTCAACTAATGAAAAACTGTTTTTT	CSARDRASTNEKLFF
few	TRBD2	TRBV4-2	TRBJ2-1	TGTGCCAGCAGCCCATTTGGGCTAGCGGGAGGGAGCTCCTACAATGAGCAGTTCTTC	CASSPFGLAGGSSYNEQFF
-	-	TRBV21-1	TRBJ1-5	TGTGCCAGCAGCAAAGTGGACGGCCCGTATAGCAATCAGCCCCAGCATTTT	CASSKVDGPYSNQPQHF
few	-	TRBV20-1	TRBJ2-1	TGCAGTGCTATAGAGTTCGCGGGACCCTCCTACAATGAGCAGTTCTTC	CSAIEFAGPSYNEQFF
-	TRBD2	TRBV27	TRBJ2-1	TGTGCCAGCAGTGACACCGGGACTAGCTCGGGCAATGAGCAGTTCTTC	CASSDTGTSSGNEQFF
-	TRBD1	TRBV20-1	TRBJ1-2	TGCAGTGCGTATGACAGGGGGGACTATGGCTACACCTTC	CSAYDRGDYGYTF
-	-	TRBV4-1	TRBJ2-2	TGCGCCAGCAGCCAAGCGGGCGCGAACACCGGGGAGCTGTTTTTT	CASSQAGANTGELFF
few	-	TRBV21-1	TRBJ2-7	TGTGCCAGCACCTCACGGGGCTGCCCCTACGAGCAGTACTTC	CASTSRGCPYEQYF
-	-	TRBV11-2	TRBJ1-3	TGTGCCAGCAGCCGGACAGATAGCTCTGGAAACACCATATATTTT	CASSRTDSSGNTIYF
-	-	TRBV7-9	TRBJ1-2	TGTGCCAGCACCCTAGAGGGCGCGGGGTTCTATGGCTACACCTTC	CASTLEGAGFYGYTF
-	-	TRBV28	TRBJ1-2	TGTGCCAGCAGTTTATTCCTCCAGGGGAACGGCTACACCTTC	CASSLFLQGNGYTF
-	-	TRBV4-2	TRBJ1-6	TGTGCCAGCAGCCAAGGGGACGGAGCCCCCCACTTT	CASSQGDGAPHF
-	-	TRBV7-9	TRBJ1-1	TGTGCCAGCAGCTTAGGCAAGGGGAGCATGAACACTGAAGCTTTCTTT	CASSLGKGSMNTEAFF
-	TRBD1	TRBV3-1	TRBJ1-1	TGTGCCAGCAGCAGAGGACAGGGTCTCACTGAAGCTTTCTTT	CASSRGQGLTEAFF
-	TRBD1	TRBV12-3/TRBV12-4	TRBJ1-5	TGTGCCAGCAGCGGGACAGGAGTAGATTCCCAGCATTTT	CASSGTGVDSQHF
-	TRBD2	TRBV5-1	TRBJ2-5	TGCGCCAGCAGCTTGGAAGCGGGAAAGGAAGAGACCCAGTACTTC	CASSLEAGKEETQYF
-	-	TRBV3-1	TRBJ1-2	TGTGCCAGCAGCCCCTGGGGGGGACCCTATGGCAACACCTTC	CASSPWGGPYGNTF
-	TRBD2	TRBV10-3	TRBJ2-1	TGTGCCATCAGGGCCCCATTAGCAGCGGGGTCCAACAATGAGCAGTTCTTC	CAIRAPLAAGSNNEQFF
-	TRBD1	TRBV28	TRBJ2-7	TGTGCCAGCAGCTCTACCACGGGACAGACATACGAGCAGTACTTC	CASSSTTGQTYEQYF
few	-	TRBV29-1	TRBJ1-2	TGCAGCGTTGAAAAGGGAGCCGGGGTTGGCGGCTACACCTTC	CSVEKGAGVGGYTF
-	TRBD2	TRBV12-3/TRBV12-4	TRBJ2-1	TGTGCCAGCAGACCGACGGGACTAGAGAACAATGAGCAGTTCTTC	CASRPTGLENNEQFF
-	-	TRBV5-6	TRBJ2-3	TGTGCCAGCAGCCCAGATTCGGGGTGGGTCACAGATACGCAGTATTTT	CASSPDSGWVTDTQYF
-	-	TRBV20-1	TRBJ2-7	TGCAGTGCTAGAGGAGGCGATTTCCCCTACGAGCAGTACTTC	CSARGGDFPYEQYF
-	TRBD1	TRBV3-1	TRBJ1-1	TGTGCCAGCAGCACCCGGGACAGGAACACTGAAGCTTTCTTT	CASSTRDRNTEAFF
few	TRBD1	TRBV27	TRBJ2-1	TGTGCCAGCAGTTTATCTGGGCAGGGGGCGCGGAGTGAGCAGTTCTTC	CASSLSGQGARSEQFF
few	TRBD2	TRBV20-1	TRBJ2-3	TGCAGTGCTACTCTAGCGGGAGGCCCAGATACGCAGTATTTT	CSATLAGGPDTQYF
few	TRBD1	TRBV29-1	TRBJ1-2	TGCAGCGTTCCCAGGGACAGGAGGGATGGCTACACCTTC	CSVPRDRRDGYTF
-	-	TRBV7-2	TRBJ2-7	TGTGCCAGCAGCTTAGCGGGGTACTACAATGAGCAGTACTTC	CASSLAGYYNEQYF
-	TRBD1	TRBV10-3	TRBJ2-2	TGTGCCATCAGTGACCGATCCGGGACAGGGACCGGGGAGCTGTTTTTT	CAISDRSGTGTGELFF